This TCR beta chain was sequenced in a study of T-cell reconstitution after alpha-beta-depleted transplantation in children. Overall study results and limits: After transplant, high TCRbeta diversity at day 60 in some patients arose from surviving recipient T cells and thymic progenitors.

This CDR3 contains 11 residues. Germline V gene lookup returns CDR1 DFQATT and CDR2 SNEGSKA (reference sequence). On this clonotype: Its antigen remains unidentified.

Construction of the TCRbeta library involved unique molecular identifiers. TCRdb re-derived calls from the PCR reads in MiXCR, one entry per CDR3 protein. The sample holds about 980,000 distinct CDR3 sequences, roughly 29% seen once. The sample here was PBMCs, mostly from graft donor cells, taken 360 days after TCRalphabeta/CD19-depleted stem cell transplant. The rearrangement links TRBV20-1 to TRBJ1-2; possible D gene TRBD1, 5 bases. The TCR was taken from a boy under three years old who had a stem cell transplant for SCID, so the T cells may come from the graft donor. CDR3 nucleotide sequence: TGCAGACAGGAAAATCCCTATGGCTACACCTTC. Protein sequence: CRQENPYGYTF.